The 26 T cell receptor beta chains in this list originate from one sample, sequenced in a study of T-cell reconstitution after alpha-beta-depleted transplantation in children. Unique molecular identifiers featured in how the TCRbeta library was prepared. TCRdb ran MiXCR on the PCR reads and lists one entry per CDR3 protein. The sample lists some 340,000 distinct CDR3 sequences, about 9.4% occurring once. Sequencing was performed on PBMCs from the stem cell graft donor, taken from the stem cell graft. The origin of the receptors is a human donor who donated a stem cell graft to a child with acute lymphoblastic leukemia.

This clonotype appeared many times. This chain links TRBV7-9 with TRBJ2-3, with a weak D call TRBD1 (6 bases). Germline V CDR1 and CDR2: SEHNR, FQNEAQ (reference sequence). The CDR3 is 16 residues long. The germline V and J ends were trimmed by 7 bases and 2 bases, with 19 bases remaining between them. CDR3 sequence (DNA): TGTGCCAGCAACCATGGGGACACAGGAAACACAGATACGCAGTATTTT. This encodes CASNHGDTGNTDTQYF.

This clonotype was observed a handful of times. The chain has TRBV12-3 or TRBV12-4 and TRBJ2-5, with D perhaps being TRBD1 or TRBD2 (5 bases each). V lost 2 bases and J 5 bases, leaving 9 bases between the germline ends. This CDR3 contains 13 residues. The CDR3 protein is CASSLKGRETQYF. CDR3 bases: TGTGCCAGCAGTTTAAAGGGACGGGAGACCCAGTACTTC.

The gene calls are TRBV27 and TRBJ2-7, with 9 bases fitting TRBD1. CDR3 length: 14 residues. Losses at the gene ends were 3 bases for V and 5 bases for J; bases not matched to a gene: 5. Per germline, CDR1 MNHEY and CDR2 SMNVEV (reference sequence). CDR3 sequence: CASSFWDRVNEQYF. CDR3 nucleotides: TGTGCCAGCAGTTTTTGGGACAGGGTTAACGAGCAGTACTTC.

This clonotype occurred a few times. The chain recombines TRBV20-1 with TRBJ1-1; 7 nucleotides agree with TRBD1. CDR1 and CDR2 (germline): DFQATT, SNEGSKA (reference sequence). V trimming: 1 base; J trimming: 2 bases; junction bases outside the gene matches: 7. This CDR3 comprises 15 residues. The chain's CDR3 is CSARGTGQTNTEAFF. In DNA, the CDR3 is TGCAGTGCTAGAGGGACGGGACAGACCAACACTGAAGCTTTCTTT.

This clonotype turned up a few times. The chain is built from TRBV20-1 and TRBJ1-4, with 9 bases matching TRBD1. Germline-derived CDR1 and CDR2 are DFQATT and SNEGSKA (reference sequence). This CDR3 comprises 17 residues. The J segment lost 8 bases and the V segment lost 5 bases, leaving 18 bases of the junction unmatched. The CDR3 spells CSAPDRGGDGPWEKLFF. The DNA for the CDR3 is TGCAGTGCTCCGGACAGGGGTGGGGATGGGCCCTGGGAAAAACTGTTTTTT.

CDR3 DNA: TGTGCCAGCACAGTAGCGGGAGCCCACGAGCAGTACTTC. Translation gives CASTVAGAHEQYF. J is TRBJ2-7 and V is TRBV28; 9 bases map to TRBD2. The V and J ends lost 7 bases and 5 bases, in that order; junction bases with no gene match: 6. The CDR3 is 13 residues long. The V gene's germline CDR1 is MDHEN and CDR2 SYDVKM.

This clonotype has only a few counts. CDR3 in DNA: TGCGCCAGCAGCTTGGAGCCGGGGCCCTCTAATCAGCCCCAGCATTTT. Protein product: CASSLEPGPSNQPQHF. J is TRBJ1-5 and V is TRBV5-1; D is possibly TRBD1 (5 bases). Trimming stripped 0 bases from V and 4 bases from J, with 14 bases between. The germline V gene encodes CDR1 SGHRS and CDR2 YFSETQ. The CDR3 sequence is 16 residues long.

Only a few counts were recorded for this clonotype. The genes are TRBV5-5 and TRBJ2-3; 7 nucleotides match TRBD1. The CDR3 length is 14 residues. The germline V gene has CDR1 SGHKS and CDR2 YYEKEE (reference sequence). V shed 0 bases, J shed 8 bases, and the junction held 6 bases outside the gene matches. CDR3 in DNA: TGTGCCAGCAGCTTGGCCGACAGGGAAGGTACGCAGTATTTT. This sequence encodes CASSLADREGTQYF. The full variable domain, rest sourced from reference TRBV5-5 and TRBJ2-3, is DAGVTQSPTHLIKTRGQQVTLRCSPISGHKSVSWYQQVLGQGPQFIFQYYEKEERGRGNFPDRFSARQFPNYSSELNVNALLLGDSALYLCASSLADREGTQYFGPGTRLTVL.

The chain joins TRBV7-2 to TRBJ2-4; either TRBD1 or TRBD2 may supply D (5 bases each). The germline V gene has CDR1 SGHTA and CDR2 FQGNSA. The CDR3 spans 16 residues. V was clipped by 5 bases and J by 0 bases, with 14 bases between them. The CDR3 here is CASSRDGGIAKNIQYF. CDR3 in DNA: TGTGCCAGCAGCCGAGATGGGGGTATAGCCAAAAACATTCAGTACTTC.

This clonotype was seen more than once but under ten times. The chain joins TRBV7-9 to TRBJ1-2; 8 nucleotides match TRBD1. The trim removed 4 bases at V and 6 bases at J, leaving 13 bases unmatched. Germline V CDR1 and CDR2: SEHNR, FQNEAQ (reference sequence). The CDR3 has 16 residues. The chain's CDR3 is CASSSSLMDRADGYTF. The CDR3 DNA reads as TGTGCCAGCAGCTCTAGTTTGATGGACAGGGCGGATGGCTACACCTTC.

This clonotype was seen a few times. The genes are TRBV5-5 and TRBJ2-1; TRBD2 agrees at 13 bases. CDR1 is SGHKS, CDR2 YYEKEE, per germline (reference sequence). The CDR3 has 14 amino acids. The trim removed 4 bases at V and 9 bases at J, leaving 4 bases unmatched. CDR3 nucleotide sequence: TGTGCCAGCAGCCCCTGGACTAGCGGGAGTGAGCAGTTCTTC. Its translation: CASSPWTSGSEQFF.

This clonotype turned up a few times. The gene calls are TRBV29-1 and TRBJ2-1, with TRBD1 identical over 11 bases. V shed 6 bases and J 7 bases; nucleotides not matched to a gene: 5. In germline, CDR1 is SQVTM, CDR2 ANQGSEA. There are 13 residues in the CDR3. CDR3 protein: CSVKDRGHNEQFF. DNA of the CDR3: TGCAGCGTGAAGGACAGGGGGCATAATGAGCAGTTCTTC.

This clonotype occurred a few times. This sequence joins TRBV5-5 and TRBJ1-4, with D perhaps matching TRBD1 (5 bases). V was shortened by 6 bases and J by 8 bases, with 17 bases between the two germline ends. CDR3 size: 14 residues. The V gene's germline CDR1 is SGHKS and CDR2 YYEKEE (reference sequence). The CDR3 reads CASTNRDLREKLFF. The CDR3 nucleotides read TGTGCCAGCACCAACCGGGACCTTCGGGAAAAACTGTTTTTT.

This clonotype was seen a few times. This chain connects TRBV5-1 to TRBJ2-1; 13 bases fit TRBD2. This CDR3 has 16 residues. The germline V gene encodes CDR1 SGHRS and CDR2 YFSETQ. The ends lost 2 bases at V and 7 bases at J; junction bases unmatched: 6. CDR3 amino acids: CASSFPTSGRRNEQFF. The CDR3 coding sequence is TGCGCCAGCAGCTTCCCGACTAGCGGGAGGCGTAATGAGCAGTTCTTC.

The CDR3 region has the DNA TGTGCCAGCAGTGAACGCCGGACAGGGAGCTCCTACAATGAGCAGTTCTTC. Amino acids: CASSERRTGSSYNEQFF. The rearrangement joins TRBV25-1 to TRBJ2-1, with 8 bases aligning to TRBD1. The CDR3 is 17 amino acids. Per germline, CDR1 MGHDK and CDR2 SYGVNS. V dropped 2 bases and J dropped 0; count of bases not matched to a gene: 6.

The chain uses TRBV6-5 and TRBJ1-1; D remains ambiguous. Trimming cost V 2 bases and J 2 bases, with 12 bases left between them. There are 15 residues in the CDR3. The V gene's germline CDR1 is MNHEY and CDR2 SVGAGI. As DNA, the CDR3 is TGTGCCAGCAGTTACAGGCGGCCGGGAAACACTGAAGCTTTCTTT. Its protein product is CASSYRRPGNTEAFF.

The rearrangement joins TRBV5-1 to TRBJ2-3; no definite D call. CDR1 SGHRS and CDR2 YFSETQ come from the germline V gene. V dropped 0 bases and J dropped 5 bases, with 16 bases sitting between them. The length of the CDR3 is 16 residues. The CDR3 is CASSLAGPGSKDTQYF. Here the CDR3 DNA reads TGCGCCAGCAGCTTGGCCGGGCCTGGATCTAAAGATACGCAGTATTTT.

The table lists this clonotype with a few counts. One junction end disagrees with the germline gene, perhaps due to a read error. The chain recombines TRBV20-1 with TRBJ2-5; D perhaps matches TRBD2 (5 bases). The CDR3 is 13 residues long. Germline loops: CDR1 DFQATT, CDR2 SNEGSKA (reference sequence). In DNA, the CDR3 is TGCAGCGCTAGGGCGGGCCGGGTGGAGACCCAGTACTTC. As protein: CSARAGRVETQYF.

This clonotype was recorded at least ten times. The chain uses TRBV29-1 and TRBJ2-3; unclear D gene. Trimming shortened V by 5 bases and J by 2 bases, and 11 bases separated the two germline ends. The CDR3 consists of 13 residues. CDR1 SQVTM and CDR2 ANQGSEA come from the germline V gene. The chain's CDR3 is CSVSAMDTDTQYF. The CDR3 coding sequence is TGCAGCGTTTCTGCGATGGACACAGATACGCAGTATTTT.

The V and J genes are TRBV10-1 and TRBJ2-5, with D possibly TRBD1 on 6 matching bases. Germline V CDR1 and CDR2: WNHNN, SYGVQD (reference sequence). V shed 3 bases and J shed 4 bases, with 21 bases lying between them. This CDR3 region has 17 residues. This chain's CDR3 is CASSDSPLTGLAETQYF. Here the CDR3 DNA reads TGCGCCAGCAGTGATTCCCCCTTGACAGGCCTCGCAGAGACCCAGTACTTC.

As DNA, the CDR3 is TGTGCCAGCAGCCGGACTAGCGCACAAGAGACCCAGTACTTC. Protein sequence: CASSRTSAQETQYF. This sequence joins TRBV7-9 and TRBJ2-5; 9 bases are shared with TRBD2. The CDR3 sequence is 14 residues long. The germline gives CDR1 SEHNR, CDR2 FQNEAQ (reference sequence). With V trimmed by 5 bases and J by 2 bases, 3 bases remained unmatched.

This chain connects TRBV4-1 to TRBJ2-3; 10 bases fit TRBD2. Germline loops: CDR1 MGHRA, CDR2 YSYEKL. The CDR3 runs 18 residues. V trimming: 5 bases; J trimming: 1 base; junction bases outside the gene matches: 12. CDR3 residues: CASSARLGTSDRTDTQYF. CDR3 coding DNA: TGCGCCAGCAGCGCAAGACTCGGGACTAGCGACCGCACAGATACGCAGTATTTT.

The CDR3, as DNA: TGCAGTGCTAGAGGCGCCGGACGGGCGAACACTGAAGCTTTCTTT. Encoded protein: CSARGAGRANTEAFF. The V and J genes are TRBV20-1 and TRBJ1-1; D not resolved. The CDR3 runs to 15 residues. Looked up from germline, CDR1 is DFQATT and CDR2 is SNEGSKA (reference sequence). Trimming took 1 base from V and 1 from J, leaving 13 bases between them.

CDR3 sequence reads: CASSQYQGAGDNSPLHF. CDR3 sequence (DNA): TGTGCCAGCAGCCAGTATCAGGGGGCAGGGGATAATTCACCCCTCCACTTT. This chain uses TRBV3-1 with TRBJ1-6; 8 bases fit TRBD1. The CDR3 sequence is 17 residues long. CDR1 is LGHDT, CDR2 YNNKEL, per germline (reference sequence). After removal of 3 bases from V and 5 bases from J, the junction contained 9 bases not matched to a gene.

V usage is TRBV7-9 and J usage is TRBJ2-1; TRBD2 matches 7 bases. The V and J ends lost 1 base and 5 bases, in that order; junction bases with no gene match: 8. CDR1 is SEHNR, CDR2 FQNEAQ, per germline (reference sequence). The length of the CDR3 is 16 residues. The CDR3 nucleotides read TGTGCCAGCAGCTTAGTCTGGCGGGAGAGACACAATGAGCAGTTCTTC. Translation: CASSLVWRERHNEQFF.

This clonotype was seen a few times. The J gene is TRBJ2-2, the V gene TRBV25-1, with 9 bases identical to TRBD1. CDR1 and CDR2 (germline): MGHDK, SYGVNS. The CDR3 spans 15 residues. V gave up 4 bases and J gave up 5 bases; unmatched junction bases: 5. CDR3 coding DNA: TGTGCCAGCAGTGGGGACAGGGAGGTTACCGGGGAGCTGTTTTTT. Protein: CASSGDREVTGELFF.